These T cell receptor beta chains were read from a single sample in a study of shared clonotypes between healthy human individuals. TCRdb's table, derived via immunoSEQ multiplex PCR, lists solely in-frame clones and lacks some. Of fewer than 1.8 million clones in the sample, approximately 98.5% were seen once. Specimen: naive CD4+ T cells sorted from blood. The source of these receptors is a man aged 30 to 45 in good health. CDR3s leave out the opening cysteine and the closing phenylalanine or tryptophan. The order of the fields is D gene, V gene, CDR3 protein. The D gene is left open where the match is weak.

TRBD1 | TRBV5-1 | ASRPETDRVRGYT
. | TRBV7-9 | ASSSTQGHDKLF
. | TRBV30 | AWSPTIPRTDTQY
TRBD1 | TRBV18 | ASSQDRGVWTEAF
. | TRBV28 | ASSLRFRNYGYT
. | TRBV5-1 | ASREQPSSYNEQF
. | TRBV20-1 | SANTDTQY
. | TRBV10-1 | ASSRSNEQF
. | TRBV28 | ASSFRGTSYEQY
TRBD1 | TRBV6-1 | ASRTDRGTPYEQY
. | TRBV15 | ATSRDASGDEQF
TRBD2 | TRBV6-5 | ASSISGGYNEQF
. | TRBV9 | ASSPGQSQETQY
TRBD2 | TRBV10-3 | AIGQLAGVSNEQF
TRBD1 | TRBV10-3 | AISPLTGAEAF
. | TRBV5-1 | ASSSAINTEAF
. | TRBV7-9 | ASSPLHEQY
. | TRBV6-5 | ASSYSYNSNQPQH
. | TRBV7-6 | ASSLGASSATGEQY
TRBD1 | TRBV5-1 | ASSGAGTGEETQY
. | TRBV18 | ASFSLAAIPYEQY
. | TRBV28 | ASSSTDTQY
. | TRBV29-1 | STVSGANVLT
TRBD1 | TRBV7-8 | ASSSRAPTGVSAGANVLT
. | TRBV25-1 | ASSEEWGSGSYT
. | TRBV6-1 | ASSEGLGLEETQY
. | TRBV25-1 | ACSRTGELF